The sequence of this TCR beta chain was determined in a study of blood T cell repertoires in COVID-19 (dated by TCRdb to between 2020 and 2021). Context from the whole study: Collaborator samples came from the United States, Italy and Spain and covered acute and convalescent phases of COVID-19. The repertoires were released in a freely available public database intended as a resource for research on the immune response to SARS-CoV-2. Subjects who had been exposed to COVID-19, were actively infected with it, or had recovered from it provided the deeply sampled blood TCRbeta repertoires that made up the dataset. A de-identified subject ID, COVID-19 status, age in years and sex were almost always included in the sample metadata. The material from the prospective study consisted of cDNA or gDNA derived from T cells, B-cell-depleted T cells, or PBMCs. Where HLA class I and class II types were available, the types were taken from metadata supplied by the sample provider, not from assay-based typing. Samples were obtained from the ongoing ImmuneRACE study (first 160 participants) and from over 1,000 subjects provided by 6 global collaborators. Here is what the overall study found, with its caveats: The amount of clinical and demographic metadata varied by source and participant and was provided uncurated.

Whole blood was collected in K2EDTA tubes by collaborating institutions according to the institutions' own protocols. Collaborator samples were shipped for TCRbeta analysis as frozen whole blood, isolated PBMCs, or DNA extracted from either sample type. In this sample, this clone turned up once. The target of this receptor is not known. Per-base qualities were not stored, and no clone one base away is much larger. V is cut back by 8 bases and J by 5 bases, with 19 bases in the junction unmatched. Measured from the cysteine to the phenylalanine, the CDR3 is 19 residues long. Only CDR3 DNA is held: 57 bases, read in frame from base 1. TCRbeta CDR3 regions were amplified from genomic DNA by means of the immunoSEQ Assay, a bias-controlled multiplex PCR. The published analysis was carried out like this. The number of nucleated cells in each sample was estimated by amplification of reference gene primers within the assay. Sequence reads were collapsed and filtered to measure the absolute abundance of every unique TCRbeta CDR3 rearrangement. For each sample, productive Simpson clonality was calculated as the square root of Simpson's diversity index across productive rearrangements. Entries here come from immuneACCESS through TCRdb and include only in-frame sequences with V and J called. Some clones fail to appear in such tables; in the studies checked, an unresolved V gene covers under half of the shortfall, and the cause of the remainder is unknown. That table gives V, J and clone size, and the DNA gave D and trimming. The table for this sample lists roughly 150,000 clones; approximately 85% of them were counted only once. The ten largest clones add up to 11% of the sample.

Specimen: peripheral blood. This receptor was identified in a man aged 60-69 years with active or convalescent COVID-19. The chain is assembled from TRBV23-1 and TRBJ1-6; 9 middle bases align to TRBD1. TRBV23-1 is identified as an open reading frame with a role that is uncertain. This receptor carries the CDR3 CASPNRDRDPRGHNSPLHF. At the DNA level, the sequence is TGCGCCAGCCCGAACCGGGACAGGGACCCCAGGGGGCATAATTCACCCCTCCACTTT.